The 8 T cell receptor beta chains listed next were all sequenced from one sample in a study of OX40 agonist ivuxolimab in advanced cancers. Data came from immunoSEQ multiplex PCR; TCRdb stores just in-frame clones and leaves some out. The table lists 55,000 to 90,000 clones, around 88% of them singletons. The sequencing here drew on CD4+ or CD8+ T cells sorted from blood, taken in a trial of the OX40 agonist ivuxolimab. These receptors were collected from an adult with an advanced solid tumor such as melanoma, head and neck, liver or kidney cancer.

The rearrangement uses TRBV6-5 and TRBJ1-1; weak D call: TRBD1 (6 bases). Trimming took 5 bases from V and 1 from J, leaving 11 bases between them. The germline V gene has CDR1 MNHEY and CDR2 SVGAGI. The length of the CDR3 is 14 residues. The chain's CDR3 is CASSEDRRNTEAFF. CDR3 coding DNA: TGTGCCAGCAGTGAAGACAGGCGGAACACTGAAGCTTTCTTT.

The CDR3 nucleotides read TGTGCCATCAGTGCCGGGACTAGCGGGAGGGGCACAGATACGCAGTATTTT. Translation: CAISAGTSGRGTDTQYF. This rearrangement joins TRBV10-3 to TRBJ2-3; 16 bases fit TRBD2. Trimming removed 4 bases from V and 1 base from J; junction bases left unmatched: 2. The germline V gene has CDR1 ENHRY and CDR2 SYGVKD. The CDR3 loop spans 17 amino acids.

The rearrangement joins TRBV9 to TRBJ2-4; 13 bases are a match to TRBD2. V dropped 0 bases and J dropped 8; count of bases not matched to a gene: 5. CDR1 and CDR2 (germline): SGDLS, YYNGEE. CDR3 length equals 16 residues. CDR3 DNA sequence: TGTGCCAGCAGCGTAGGACTAGCGGGAGGTTCAGACATTCAGTACTTC. Protein product: CASSVGLAGGSDIQYF.

The V call is TRBV29-1, the J call TRBJ2-3; D unresolved. Trimming took off 2 bases at V and 0 bases at J, with 18 bases between the two ends. Looked up from germline, CDR1 is SQVTM and CDR2 is ANQGSEA. CDR3 size: 17 residues. CDR3 residues: CSVEHLVQSSSTDTQYF. DNA of the CDR3: TGCAGCGTTGAACATCTTGTCCAGAGCTCTAGCACAGATACGCAGTATTTT.

This chain uses TRBV6-5 with TRBJ2-7; D call uncertain. The germline CDR1 and CDR2 sequences are MNHEY and SVGAGI. Trimming shortened V by 4 bases and J by 0 bases, and 10 bases separated the two germline ends. The CDR3 has 14 residues. CDR3 bases: TGTGCCAGCAGTTCGGTTGCACACTCCTACGAGCAGTACTTC. Translation gives CASSSVAHSYEQYF.

The J gene is TRBJ1-2, the V gene TRBV15; D remains ambiguous. Trimming removed 5 bases from V and 2 bases from J, with 9 bases in between. The germline CDR1 and CDR2 sequences are LNHNV and YYDKDF (reference sequence). There are 13 residues in the CDR3. CDR3 loop: CATSLTLNYGYTF. In nucleotides, the CDR3 is TGTGCCACCAGCCTGACATTAAACTATGGCTACACCTTC.

The chain couples TRBV28 to TRBJ2-7; tentatively, D is TRBD1 (6 bases). Germline V gene lookup returns CDR1 MDHEN and CDR2 SYDVKM. V was trimmed by 5 bases and J by 2 bases, leaving 16 bases between them. The CDR3 is 15 amino acids. The CDR3 spells CASSTSGVSTYEQYF. DNA of the CDR3: TGTGCCAGCAGTACCTCAGGGGTAAGCACCTACGAGCAGTACTTC.

The CDR3 DNA reads as TGTGCCAGCTCCCCAAGGACGGATCCGAATGAAAAACTGTTTTTT. As protein: CASSPRTDPNEKLFF. The chain combines TRBV18 with TRBJ1-4, with unresolved D. CDR1 is KGHSH, CDR2 LQKENI, per germline. The CDR3 consists of 15 residues. V lost 6 bases and J 5 bases, leaving 16 bases between the germline ends.